The 15 T cell receptor beta chains listed next were all sequenced from one sample in a study of beta chain features in type 1 diabetes. Reverse transcribing all isolated RNA meant expressed TCRB transcripts were sequenced. Method: immunoSEQ multiplex PCR; TCRdb's copy keeps in-frame clones and lacks some. The sample holds 900,000 or so clones, about 17% seen once. Source material: naive CD4+ T cells from blood. The receptor set was obtained from a woman under 30 in good health.

This clone was detected only a few times. The chain is built from TRBV23-1 and TRBJ2-2, with TRBD1 matching over 9 bases. TRBV23-1 belongs to the ORF category, with a function that is uncertain. The CDR3 length is 17 residues. Trimming cost V 1 base and J 4 bases; bases outside gene matches: 7. CDR3 region: CASSQYVWDRATGELFF. For the CDR3, the DNA is TGCGCCAGCAGTCAATACGTTTGGGACAGGGCCACCGGGGAGCTGTTTTTT.

The V gene is TRBV5-1, the J gene TRBJ2-7; 7 nucleotides agree with TRBD1. The V segment lost 4 bases and the J segment 3 bases; nucleotides outside the gene matches: 7. The CDR3 has 14 amino acids. Germline V gene lookup returns CDR1 SGHRS and CDR2 YFSETQ. This CDR3 is CASSPGQFYYEQYF. The CDR3 DNA reads as TGCGCCAGCAGCCCGGGACAGTTTTACTACGAGCAGTACTTC. Variable domain in full (rest from reference TRBV5-1 and TRBJ2-7): KAGVTQTPRYLIKTRGQQVTLSCSPISGHRSVSWYQQTPGQGLQFLFEYFSETQRNKGNFPGRFSGRQFSNSRSEMNVSTLELGDSALYLCASSPGQFYYEQYFGPGTRLTVT.

This clone came up a few times. This rearrangement joins TRBV28 to TRBJ1-5; D gene uncertain. Germline-derived CDR1 and CDR2 are MDHEN and SYDVKM. This CDR3 has 14 residues. The V end lost 10 bases, the J end lost 0 bases, and 13 bases lay between the germline ends. CDR3 nucleotides: TGTGCCAACGGACGGAAATATAGCAATCAGCCCCAGCATTTT. It yields the protein CANGRKYSNQPQHF.

This clone occurred a few times. The chain has TRBV10-3 and TRBJ2-2; 15 bases align to TRBD2. Germline CDR1 is ENHRY and CDR2 is SYGVKD. After removal of 8 bases from V and 4 bases from J, the junction contained 8 bases not matched to a gene. The CDR3 is 17 residues long. The CDR3 DNA sequence: TGTGCCATCCCACGGACTAGCGGGAGGGCCTTCACCGGGGAGCTGTTTTTT. Translation: CAIPRTSGRAFTGELFF.

This clone appeared a few times. The chain has TRBV5-4 and TRBJ2-1; 7 nucleotides align to TRBD2. Germline trimming cut 3 bases from V and 3 bases from J; bases unmatched to any gene: 3. The CDR3 contains 14 residues. Germline loops: CDR1 SGHNT, CDR2 YYREEE (reference sequence). The CDR3 spells CASSWRGSYNEQFF. CDR3 coding DNA: TGTGCCAGCAGCTGGCGCGGGAGCTACAATGAGCAGTTCTTC.

This clone was seen only a few times. One end of the junction does not line up with germline, which may come from a read error. The chain combines TRBV7-7 with TRBJ2-1, with D possibly being TRBD1 (5 bases). Germline V CDR1 and CDR2: SSHAT, FNYEAQ (reference sequence). The CDR3 loop spans 13 amino acids. The CDR3 DNA reads TGTGCTAGCAGCCTTAGGGGTAGCAATGAGCAGTTCTTC. It codes for CASSLRGSNEQFF.

This clone appeared a few times. V is TRBV7-3 and J is TRBJ1-1; D gene ambiguous. The V and J ends lost 5 bases and 3 bases respectively, with 10 bases between them. CDR1 is SGHTA, CDR2 FQGTGA, per germline. The CDR3 is made up of 13 amino acids. The CDR3 coding sequence is TGTGCCAGCAGCCTAAAAGAAGACACTGAAGCTTTCTTT. Its translation is CASSLKEDTEAFF.

Details on this clone: This sample also contains other DNA sequences that code for the same CDR3. The V gene is TRBV18, the J gene TRBJ2-5; the D call may be TRBD1 or TRBD2 (5 bases each). This CDR3 region has 14 residues. V lost 3 bases and J 5 bases, leaving 13 bases between the germline ends. Germline V lookup: CDR1 KGHSH, CDR2 LQKENI. The chain's CDR3 is CASSPYVGEETQYF. The CDR3 coding sequence is TGTGCCAGCTCACCGTATGTAGGGGAGGAGACCCAGTACTTC.

This clone was detected a few times. This chain connects TRBV6-6 to TRBJ1-2; D may be TRBD1 (5 bases). Per germline, CDR1 MNHNY and CDR2 SVGAGI (reference sequence). Between the trimmed V and J ends, which lost 6 bases and 3 bases, there was a span of 14 bases. The CDR3 contains 14 residues. In nucleotides, the CDR3 is TGTGCCAGCAGCCCGACAGCCGAGCACTATGGCTACACCTTC. Protein: CASSPTAEHYGYTF.

This clone was detected only a few times. This chain uses TRBV28 with TRBJ2-1; the D gene is possibly TRBD1 (6 bases). CDR3 length equals 16 residues. From germline, CDR1 is MDHEN and CDR2 SYDVKM. Trimming stripped 6 bases from V and 4 bases from J, with 19 bases between. CDR3 sequence reads: CASRGAPGTHYNEQFF. The DNA for the CDR3 is TGTGCCAGCAGAGGCGCCCCAGGGACACATTACAATGAGCAGTTCTTC. Using reference TRBV28 and TRBJ2-1 for the parts outside the CDR3, the full variable domain is DVKVTQSSRYLVKRTGEKVFLECVQDMDHENMFWYRQDPGLGLRLIYFSYDVKMKEKGDIPEGYSVSREKKERFSLILESASTNQTSMYLCASRGAPGTHYNEQFFGPGTRLTVL.

The chain has TRBV7-3 and TRBJ2-6; D is possibly TRBD1 or TRBD2 (5 bases each). Trimming cost V 5 bases and J 4 bases, with 12 bases left between them. The CDR3 contains 15 residues. CDR1 SGHTA and CDR2 FQGTGA come from the germline V gene. The CDR3 loop is CASSRGESGANVLTF. The DNA of the CDR3 is TGTGCCAGCAGCCGGGGCGAGTCCGGGGCCAACGTCCTGACTTTC.

The chain carries TRBV21-1 and TRBJ2-7; TRBD2 is taken as the D call from the table, unchecked against the DNA. TRBV21-1 is flagged as a pseudogene. There are 15 residues in the CDR3. The CDR3 DNA is TGTGCCAGCCGCCTGATTACTCTTTTTCGCTACGAGCAGTACTTC. The encoded protein is CASRLITLFRYEQYF.

The V call is TRBV18, the J call TRBJ2-5; 7 nucleotides align to TRBD2. V was pared by 4 bases and J by 2 bases, with 7 bases of the junction left unmatched. The V gene's germline CDR1 is KGHSH and CDR2 LQKENI. This CDR3 is built from 15 residues. The CDR3 here is CASSLRPGLQETQYF. CDR3 in DNA: TGTGCCAGCTCACTACGGCCGGGACTACAAGAGACCCAGTACTTC. Using reference TRBV18 and TRBJ2-5 for the parts outside the CDR3, the full variable domain is NAGVMQNPRHLVRRRGQEARLRCSPMKGHSHVYWYRQLPEEGLKFMVYLQKENIIDESGMPKERFSAEFPKEGPSILRIQQVVRGDSAAYFCASSLRPGLQETQYFGPGTRLLVL.

The chain couples TRBV11-2 to TRBJ2-6, with D maybe TRBD2 (5 bases). The CDR3 loop spans 16 amino acids. Trimming pared 1 base from V and 4 bases from J, leaving 11 bases between. CDR1 and CDR2 from the germline V gene are SGHAT and FQNNGV. The CDR3: CASSLGALAGANVLTF. CDR3 coding DNA: TGTGCCAGCAGCTTAGGCGCCCTAGCCGGGGCCAACGTCCTGACTTTC.

The rearrangement uses TRBV28 and TRBJ2-7; no firm D call. V shed 1 base and J shed 2 bases, with 9 bases lying between them. The CDR3 covers 14 residues. Germline-derived CDR1 and CDR2 are MDHEN and SYDVKM. CDR3 sequence: CASSLSHRPYEQYF. CDR3 nucleotides: TGTGCCAGCAGTTTATCCCACCGACCCTACGAGCAGTACTTC.